Presented here are 15 T cell receptor beta chains from one specimen sequenced in a study of T cells in Graves' hyperthyroidism and ophthalmopathy. RNA transcripts were the template for amplifying TCR beta CDR3 regions. When the TCR CDR3 underwent first-round RT-PCR, the HTBI primer set was used. TCRdb itself ran the multiplex PCR reads through MiXCR, one entry per CDR3 protein. Among more than 95,000 distinct CDR3 sequences listed, 45% to 50% were seen once. The sequenced sample was blood. Source of these receptors: a man aged 40-49 years with Graves' hyperthyroidism.

This clonotype was seen more than once but under ten times. The rearrangement uses TRBV7-8 and TRBJ1-6, with D unclear. The CDR3 sequence is 16 residues long. V lost 6 bases and J 7 bases, leaving 19 bases between the germline ends. The germline CDR1 and CDR2 sequences are SGHVS and FQNEAQ. In DNA form, the CDR3 reads TGTGCCAGCAGTTTATTGGACGCAGGATTCAATTCACCCCTCCACTTT. This translates into CASSLLDAGFNSPLHF.

The chain couples TRBV24-1 to TRBJ2-1; D unclear. CDR3 size: 11 residues. Deletions cut 8 bases from V and 9 bases from J, with 10 bases between. The germline V gene encodes CDR1 KGHDR and CDR2 SFDVKD. For the CDR3, the DNA is TGTGCCACCACCGCTGGTGGTGAGCAGTTCTTC. Protein product: CATTAGGEQFF.

The CDR3 DNA sequence: TGTGCCACCAGCAGAGAACGGGGTGACACCGGGGAGCTGTTTTTT. This codes for CATSRERGDTGELFF. V usage is TRBV15 and J usage is TRBJ2-2; weak D call: TRBD2 (5 bases). Trimming stripped 0 bases from V and 3 bases from J, with 8 bases between. The germline CDR1 and CDR2 sequences are LNHNV and YYDKDF (reference sequence). This CDR3 is built from 15 residues.

The rearrangement joins TRBV20-1 to TRBJ2-7; 9 bases agree with TRBD2. Germline V gene sequence: CDR1 DFQATT, CDR2 SNEGSKA (reference sequence). V gave up 1 base and J gave up 3 bases; unmatched junction bases: 4. The CDR3 covers 14 residues. As DNA, the CDR3 is TGCAGTGCTAGAGGAGCTAGCGGGATCTACGAGCAGTACTTC. Translating gives CSARGASGIYEQYF.

The V gene is TRBV5-1, the J gene TRBJ1-4, with D possibly matching TRBD1 (5 bases). Germline assignment: CDR1 SGHRS and CDR2 YFSETQ. Trimming stripped 4 bases from V and 7 bases from J, with 14 bases between. CDR3 length: 14 amino acids. The CDR3 sequence is CASSRSSGGEKLFF. CDR3 DNA sequence: TGCGCCAGCAGCCGGAGCTCTGGGGGTGAAAAACTGTTTTTT.

This clonotype came up many times. CDR3 in amino acids: CASSLFGQGQETQYF. CDR3 in DNA: TGTGCCAGCAGCTTGTTCGGCCAGGGCCAAGAGACCCAGTACTTC. The chain is built from TRBV5-8 and TRBJ2-5; a weak D match, TRBD1 (5 bases). The CDR3 runs 15 residues. The germline V gene has CDR1 SGHTS and CDR2 YDEGEE. The ends were cut back, 1 base at V and 1 base at J, with 11 bases in the middle.

For this clonotype: A much larger clone differs by one base, so this may be a read error. This CDR3 is missing its conserved last phenylalanine or tryptophan, likely due to a read error. The chain joins TRBV6-5 to TRBJ1-1; possible D gene TRBD1, 6 bases. The germline CDR1 and CDR2 sequences are MNHEY and SVGAGI. CDR3 length equals 14 residues. V lost 6 bases, J lost 0 bases, and 11 bases lay in between. The CDR3 protein is CASSPGTLNTEAFC. CDR3 nucleotide sequence: TGTGCCAGCAGCCCCGGGACACTGAACACTGAAGCTTTCTGT.

This clonotype was detected once. The rearrangement links TRBV7-3 to TRBJ2-5; 12 bases match TRBD2. This CDR3 is 14 amino acids long. The germline gives CDR1 SGHTA, CDR2 FQGTGA. Losses at the gene ends were 5 bases for V and 7 bases for J; bases not matched to a gene: 5. CDR3 amino acids: CASSTSGGRGTQYF. The CDR3 region has the DNA TGTGCCAGCAGCACTAGCGGGGGGCGGGGGACCCAGTACTTC.

There are many counts of this clonotype. The chain couples TRBV2 to TRBJ2-5; TRBD2 matches at 12 bases. Germline CDR1 is SNHLY and CDR2 is FYNNEI. The CDR3 runs to 16 residues. Trimming removed 4 bases from V and 4 bases from J; junction bases left unmatched: 7. In DNA form, the CDR3 reads TGTGCCAGCAGTGGGGTGGAACTAGCGGGAGGAGAGACCCAGTACTTC. Translation: CASSGVELAGGETQYF. The full variable domain, its missing parts supplied by reference TRBV2 and TRBJ2-5, is EPEVTQTPSHQVTQMGQEVILRCVPISNHLYFYWYRQILGQKVEFLVSFYNNEISEKSEIFDDQFSVERPDGSNFTLKIRSTKLEDSAMYFCASSGVELAGGETQYFGPGTRLLVL.

Remarks on this clonotype: A much larger clone lies one base from this, so it may be a read error. This is likely a read error, given that the CDR3 carries no conserved phenylalanine or tryptophan at its end. The chain has TRBV6-5 and TRBJ2-3; D not resolved. Germline assignment: CDR1 MNHEY and CDR2 SVGAGI. CDR3 length: 14 residues. The V end lost 6 bases, the J end lost 4 bases, and 14 bases lay between the germline ends. CDR3 DNA: TGTGCCAGCAGCCTTCGGGCGCCCCCAGATACGCAGTATCTT. Translated: CASSLRAPPDTQYL.

The V call is TRBV20-1, the J call TRBJ2-3; possibly TRBD1 or TRBD2 for D (6 bases each). Trimming left V 4 bases short and J 1 base short, with 12 bases between. The length of the CDR3 is 14 residues. The V gene's germline CDR1 is DFQATT and CDR2 SNEGSKA (reference sequence). The CDR3 is CSAKGGFGTDTQYF. CDR3 nucleotide sequence: TGCAGTGCTAAGGGGGGTTTTGGCACAGATACGCAGTATTTT.

As concerns this clonotype: A much larger clone lies one base from this, so it may be a read error. V is TRBV7-2 and J is TRBJ2-1; no reliable D call. Trimming left V 6 bases short and J 1 base short, with 13 bases between. The CDR3 has 15 residues. Germline V gene lookup returns CDR1 SGHTA and CDR2 FQGNSA. The CDR3 DNA follows: TGTACCAGCAGTTACGCGACGGGTTCCTACAATGAGCAGTTCTTC. This translates into CTSSYATGSYNEQFF.

Remarks on this clonotype: A junction boundary mismatches the germline segment, possibly from a read error. The chain uses TRBV2 and TRBJ1-1; tentative D call: TRBD1 (6 bases). This CDR3 has 15 amino acids. Germline loops: CDR1 SNHLY, CDR2 FYNNEI. Here the CDR3 DNA reads TGTGCCAGCAGTGGGGACCTCGGGGGGGACACTGAAGCTCTCTTT. It specifies CASSGDLGGDTEALF.

This clonotype was observed many times. The CDR3 sequence: CASSEKSAETQYF. CDR3 sequence (DNA): TGTGCCAGCAGTGAAAAGTCCGCCGAGACCCAGTACTTC. The V and J genes are TRBV6-1 and TRBJ2-5; D is ambiguous. Germline V gives CDR1 MNHNS, CDR2 SASEGT. Trimming took 2 bases from V and 5 from J, leaving 9 bases between them. This CDR3 comprises 13 residues.

The table lists this clonotype with many counts. The chain employs TRBV11-2 and TRBJ2-5, with 10 bases matching TRBD2. CDR1 is SGHAT and CDR2 is FQNNGV in the germline V gene. V lost 0 bases and J lost 4; bases outside the gene matches: 5. There are 16 residues in the CDR3. The CDR3 DNA reads as TGTGCCAGCAGCTTAGATTTTAGGACTAGCGGAGAGACCCAGTACTTC. Protein: CASSLDFRTSGETQYF.